The present entry profiles one T cell receptor (beta chain) with its context. Its specificity is unknown. This specimen belongs to a study of Graves' ophthalmopathy and Graves' hyperthyroidism. Study conclusions and caveats: For separating ophthalmopathy from stable hyperthyroidism, a 13-signature model gave 85% to 90% sensitivity and roughly 78% specificity. At around 68% sensitivity and 72.22% specificity, the model predicted progression of the ophthalmopathy. A majority of expanded thyroid clonotypes exceeding 0.001 frequency were likewise present in blood.

CDR1 and CDR2 (germline): ENHRY, SYGVKD. This CDR3 has 16 residues. V was cut by 2 bases and J by 4 bases, with 16 bases left in between. Transcripts of RNA were the source for amplifying TCR beta CDR3 regions. An initial RT-PCR round employing HTBI primers preceded a second-round multiplex PCR. TCRdb analysed the multiplex PCR reads with MiXCR anew, one entry per CDR3 protein. The data contain 450,000 to 600,000 distinct CDR3 sequences, roughly 40% of them singletons. This clonotype was sampled from an adult man with Graves' hyperthyroidism. Sequencing was carried out using peripheral blood or thyroid tissue (not recorded which). The chain recombines TRBV10-3 with TRBJ2-3; D possibly uses TRBD1 or TRBD2 (5 bases each). This CDR3 is CAISEIGWGFADTQYF. The CDR3 DNA reads as TGTGCCATCAGTGAGATCGGGTGGGGGTTTGCAGATACGCAGTATTTT.